Described below is a single TCR beta chain sequence and its context. This record comes from a study of blood T cell repertoires in COVID-19. Overall study: From T cells, B-cell-depleted T cells, or PBMCs came the material, which was cDNA or gDNA.

As processed by the authors: Using reference gene primer amplification, nucleated cell counts were estimated. The repertoire was sequenced with immunoSEQ multiplex PCR; TCRdb's copy has only in-frame clones and lacks some. The V and J calls and clone size come from that table; D and trimming were worked out from the DNA. The table shows some 66,000 clones, with 91% occurring only once. V was cut by 0 bases and J by 6 bases, with 13 bases left in between. Germline values: CDR1 SGDLS, CDR2 YYNGEE. The CDR3 runs to 14 residues. This TCR came from a human donor in a cohort sampled during active COVID-19. The sample consisted of peripheral blood. This chain links TRBV9 with TRBJ2-7, with D perhaps TRBD2 (6 bases). CDR3 DNA sequence: TGTGCCAGCAGCGTAGGCTCGGGAGTGAGCGAGCAGTACTTC. This sequence encodes CASSVGSGVSEQYF.